The 16 T cell receptor beta chains below all came from one sample that was sequenced in a study of cytomegalovirus exposure and HLA in healthy donors. A multiplex PCR was run with 60 Vbeta primers and 13 Jbeta primers. TCRdb keeps only in-frame clones here, not all; method: immunoSEQ multiplex PCR. This table holds 150,000 to 200,000 clones, more than 60% found once. The source material was PBMCs. Receptors were obtained from a human donor in good health.

This sequence joins TRBV18 and TRBJ1-2; 9 bases line up with TRBD1. Per the germline V gene, CDR1 is KGHSH and CDR2 is LQKENI. This CDR3 region has 15 residues. The J segment lost 0 bases and the V segment lost 4 bases, leaving 3 bases of the junction unmatched. As DNA, the CDR3 is TGTGCCAGCTCACAACAGGGGGCCCCTAACTATGGCTACACCTTC. This sequence encodes CASSQQGAPNYGYTF.

This clone has a single count. V usage is TRBV9 and J usage is TRBJ1-1; 7 nucleotides align to TRBD1. Germline loops: CDR1 SGDLS, CDR2 YYNGEE. This CDR3 contains 15 residues. Trimming at V came to 3 bases and at J to 11 bases, leaving 16 bases not matched to a gene. CDR3 sequence: CASSAAGTDIVEAFF. The CDR3 DNA reads as TGTGCCAGCAGCGCCGCCGGGACAGACATAGTAGAGGCTTTCTTT. The complete variable domain, with remaining parts taken from reference TRBV9 and TRBJ1-1, reads DSGVTQTPKHLITATGQRVTLRCSPRSGDLSVYWYQQSLDQGLQFLIQYYNGEERAKGNILERFSAQQFPDLHSELNLSSLELGDSALYFCASSAAGTDIVEAFFGQGTRLTVV.

The count of this clone is one. The same CDR3 is also encoded by other DNA sequences in this sample. The chain recombines TRBV30 with TRBJ1-3; D is uncertain. V was clipped by 0 bases and J by 0 bases, with 6 bases between them. Germline assignment: CDR1 GTSNPN and CDR2 SVGIG (reference sequence). The CDR3 has 14 residues. The CDR3 DNA is TGTGCCTGGAGTGTCGGTAGCTCTGGAAACACCATATATTTT. Its translation: CAWSVGSSGNTIYF. The full variable domain, in which reference TRBV30 and TRBJ1-3 provide the parts outside the CDR3, is SQTIHQWPATLVQPVGSPLSLECTVEGTSNPNLYWYRQAAGRGLQLLFYSVGIGQISSEVPQNLSASRPQDRQFILSSKKLLLSDSGFYLCAWSVGSSGNTIYFGEGSWLTVV.

The chain employs TRBV18 and TRBJ1-3; D is possibly TRBD1 (6 bases). Germline V CDR1 and CDR2: KGHSH, LQKENI. Trimming pared 2 bases from V and 2 bases from J, leaving 7 bases between. The CDR3 loop spans 14 amino acids. For the CDR3, the DNA is TGTGCCAGCTCACCAGGACAGACTGGAAACACCATATATTTT. Its translation: CASSPGQTGNTIYF.

The chain uses TRBV7-6 and TRBJ1-1; D is unclear. The CDR3 is 14 amino acids. CDR1 and CDR2 from the germline V gene are SGHVS and FNYEAQ. Trimming removed 2 bases at V and 6 bases at J, with 13 bases between. CDR3 region: CASSLRGTSAEAFF. The CDR3 DNA follows: TGTGCCAGCAGCTTACGGGGTACGTCCGCTGAAGCTTTCTTT.

The chain carries TRBV4-1 and TRBJ1-2, with D tentatively TRBD1 (6 bases). The CDR3 runs to 15 residues. Trimming left V 3 bases short and J 5 bases short, with 16 bases between. Germline CDR1 and CDR2: MGHRA and YSYEKL. The CDR3 sequence is CASSQEQGFPYGYTF. The CDR3 DNA reads TGCGCCAGCAGCCAGGAACAGGGATTTCCGTATGGCTACACCTTC.

This clone came up a few times. V gene TRBV4-1 combines with J gene TRBJ1-4; weak D call: TRBD1 (5 bases). Germline assignment: CDR1 MGHRA and CDR2 YSYEKL. The CDR3 is 16 amino acids. The ends were cut back, 2 bases at V and 8 bases at J, with 18 bases in the middle. This CDR3 reads CASSQNPGLRSEKLFF. CDR3 nucleotides: TGCGCCAGCAGCCAAAATCCAGGGTTGAGGAGCGAAAAACTGTTTTTT.

Concerning this clone: Other nucleotide sequences from this sample produce the same CDR3. The rearrangement joins TRBV5-6 to TRBJ1-2; D is unclear. Germline CDR1 is SGHDT and CDR2 is YYEEEE. The CDR3 is 11 residues long. Trimming shortened V by 2 bases and J by 7 bases, and 6 bases separated the two germline ends. CDR3 loop: CASSFRGGYTF. The CDR3 bases are TGTGCCAGCAGCTTCCGGGGTGGCTACACCTTC. The full variable domain, its missing parts supplied by reference TRBV5-6 and TRBJ1-2, is DAGVTQSPTHLIKTRGQQVTLRCSPKSGHDTVSWYQQALGQGPQFIFQYYEEEERQRGNFPDRFSGHQFPNYSSELNVNALLLGDSALYLCASSFRGGYTFGSGTRLTVV.

The chain combines TRBV9 with TRBJ2-7; the D gene is possibly TRBD2 (7 bases). The CDR3 has 13 amino acids. CDR1 is SGDLS and CDR2 is YYNGEE in the germline V gene. Trimming stripped 0 bases from V and 7 bases from J, with 11 bases between. The chain's CDR3 is CASSVVGGREQYF. The CDR3 region has the DNA TGTGCCAGCAGCGTAGTGGGGGGGCGAGAGCAGTACTTC.

V is TRBV14 and J is TRBJ2-7; the D gene is possibly TRBD1 (5 bases). The CDR3 runs to 15 residues. V lost 2 bases to trimming and J lost 2 bases, with 13 bases between them. Looked up from germline, CDR1 is SGHDN and CDR2 is FVKESK. CDR3 sequence reads: CASSQRSPGPYEQYF. The CDR3 DNA follows: TGTGCCAGCAGCCAACGGTCGCCAGGGCCCTACGAGCAGTACTTC. Full variable domain (rest looked up from reference TRBV14 and TRBJ2-7): EAGVTQFPSHSVIEKGQTVTLRCDPISGHDNLYWYRRVMGKEIKFLLHFVKESKQDESGMPNNRFLAERTGGTYSTLKVQPAELEDSGVYFCASSQRSPGPYEQYFGPGTRLTVT.

The chain has TRBV27 and TRBJ1-5; D call uncertain. The length of the CDR3 is 14 residues. Germline V gene data show CDR1 as MNHEY and CDR2 as SMNVEV (reference sequence). V lost 6 bases and J lost 0, with 9 bases in between. The CDR3 region has the DNA TGTGCCAGCAGCCGTACTTATAGCAATCAGCCCCAGCATTTT. It translates to CASSRTYSNQPQHF.

The V call is TRBV19, the J call TRBJ2-5; 9 bases agree with TRBD2. The J segment lost 5 bases and the V segment lost 2 bases, leaving 6 bases of the junction unmatched. In germline, CDR1 is LNHDA, CDR2 SQIVND (reference sequence). The CDR3 spans 15 residues. The CDR3, as DNA: TGTGCCAGTAGTATAAGTAGCGGGGGCCCGGAGACCCAGTACTTC. This encodes CASSISSGGPETQYF. The variable domain in full, with the rest retrieved from reference TRBV19 and TRBJ2-5, is DGGITQSPKYLFRKEGQNVTLSCEQNLNHDAMYWYRQDPGQGLRLIYYSQIVNDFQKGDIAEGYSVSREKKESFPLTVTSAQKNPTAFYLCASSISSGGPETQYFGPGTRLLVL.

This clone was detected once. Possible read error: a much larger clone is one base away. This rearrangement joins TRBV7-8 to TRBJ2-7; D is uncertain. The germline V and J ends were trimmed by 1 base and 3 bases, with 7 bases remaining between them. The CDR3 consists of 13 residues. The germline gives CDR1 SGHVS, CDR2 FQNEAQ. This chain's CDR3 is CASSLGGVYEQYF. CDR3 coding DNA: TGTGCCAGCAGCTTAGGAGGTGTCTACGAGCAGTACTTC.

The V call is TRBV19, the J call TRBJ1-2, with TRBD1 identical over 7 bases. This CDR3 spans 14 amino acids. The ends lost 9 bases at V and 0 bases at J; junction bases unmatched: 7. From germline, CDR1 is LNHDA and CDR2 SQIVND (reference sequence). CDR3 sequence reads: CASNRQGSNYGYTF. The DNA for the CDR3 is TGTGCCAGCAATCGACAGGGATCTAACTATGGCTACACCTTC.

A note on this clone: Other nucleotide sequences in the sample specify the same CDR3. The chain couples TRBV6-6 to TRBJ1-3; 8 bases are a match to TRBD1. Losses at the gene ends were 6 bases for V and 6 bases for J; bases not matched to a gene: 7. Germline values: CDR1 MNHNY, CDR2 SVGAGI (reference sequence). CDR3 length: 14 residues. CDR3 DNA sequence: TGTGCCAGCAGCCGCGACAGGGGTAAAAACACCATATATTTT. Translated, it gives CASSRDRGKNTIYF.

The chain employs TRBV29-1 and TRBJ2-5; 7 bases match TRBD1. The J call may be wrong; the DNA end is better matched by TRBJ2-7. Germline V gene lookup returns CDR1 SQVTM and CDR2 ANQGSEA. This CDR3 spans 12 amino acids. As DNA, the CDR3 is TGCAGCGTTGTACAGGGGCCCTACGAGCAGTACTTC. It translates to CSVVQGPYEQYF.